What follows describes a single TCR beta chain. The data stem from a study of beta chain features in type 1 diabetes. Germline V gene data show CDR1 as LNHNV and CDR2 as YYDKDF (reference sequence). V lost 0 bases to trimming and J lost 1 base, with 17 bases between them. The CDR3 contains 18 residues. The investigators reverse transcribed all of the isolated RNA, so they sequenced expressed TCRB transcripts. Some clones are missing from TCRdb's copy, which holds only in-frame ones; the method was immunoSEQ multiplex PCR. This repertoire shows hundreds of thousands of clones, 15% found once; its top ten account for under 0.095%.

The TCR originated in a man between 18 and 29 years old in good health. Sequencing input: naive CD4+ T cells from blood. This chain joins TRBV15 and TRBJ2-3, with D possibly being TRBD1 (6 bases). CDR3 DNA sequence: TGTGCCACCAGCAGAGATTGGCTAGCCCAGGGGCGCACAGATACGCAGTATTTT. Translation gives CATSRDWLAQGRTDTQYF.